These 15 T cell receptor beta chains came from one sample sequenced in a study of T-cell memory formation after mild COVID-19. TCRdb recomputed calls from the 5' RACE reads with MiXCR, one row per CDR3 protein. The sample records over 300,000 distinct CDR3 sequences, 20% to 25% being singletons. The specimen sequenced was PBMCs or a T cell subset sorted from them (not recorded which). The origin of the receptors is a man between 18 and 29 years old who had mild COVID-19 (a few samples of this study predate the infection). Cell type and time point are not known.

This clonotype was picked up many times. The chain has TRBV7-2 and TRBJ2-5; the match to TRBD2 covers 9 bases. The germline V gene encodes CDR1 SGHTA and CDR2 FQGNSA. CDR3 length equals 14 residues. Losses at the gene ends were 4 bases for V and 3 bases for J; bases not matched to a gene: 3. The CDR3 nucleotides are TGTGCCAGCAGCTCGTGGACTAGCGAAGAGACCCAGTACTTC. Translating it yields CASSSWTSEETQYF.

The chain uses TRBV10-3 and TRBJ2-3; 8 positions match TRBD1. Germline V gene data show CDR1 as ENHRY and CDR2 as SYGVKD. J was trimmed by 5 bases and V by 3 bases; bases with no gene match: 13. The CDR3 is 17 amino acids. The DNA of the CDR3 is TGTGCCATCAGTGAAGGACCCCCAGGGGGCAGAATAGATACGCAGTATTTT. Protein: CAISEGPPGGRIDTQYF.

This clonotype turned up a few times. The chain couples TRBV20-1 to TRBJ2-5; 9 positions match TRBD2. Unmatched junction bases numbered 1, after V lost 4 bases and J lost 4 bases. The CDR3 sequence is 12 residues long. Germline CDR1 is DFQATT and CDR2 is SNEGSKA (reference sequence). The CDR3 loop reads CSAMTSGETQYF. Written as DNA, the CDR3 is TGCAGTGCTATGACTAGCGGAGAGACCCAGTACTTC.

This clonotype showed up just a few times. The chain couples TRBV20-1 to TRBJ1-2; D not certain. In germline, CDR1 is DFQATT, CDR2 SNEGSKA (reference sequence). The CDR3 is 11 residues long. V was pared by 7 bases and J by 4 bases, with 10 bases between. CDR3 nucleotides: TGCAGTGATACCCTGATCTATGGCTACACCTTC. It yields the protein CSDTLIYGYTF.

This clonotype was recorded a few times. The rearrangement joins TRBV27 to TRBJ2-2, with TRBD2 identical over 10 bases. Per the germline V gene, CDR1 is MNHEY and CDR2 is SMNVEV (reference sequence). The CDR3 is made up of 15 amino acids. J was trimmed by 0 bases and V by 6 bases; bases with no gene match: 1. CDR3 in DNA: TGTGCCAGCAGGACTAGCGGGTCGAACACCGGGGAGCTGTTTTTT. Its protein product is CASRTSGSNTGELFF.

This rearrangement joins TRBV5-1 to TRBJ2-5, with D possibly being TRBD1 or TRBD2 (5 bases each). Trimming removed 3 bases at V and 3 bases at J, with 18 bases between. This CDR3 is 16 amino acids long. The germline V gene has CDR1 SGHRS and CDR2 YFSETQ. The CDR3 DNA follows: TGCGCCAGCAGCTCCAACCCCGGGACGCTCGAAGAGACCCAGTACTTC. This sequence encodes CASSSNPGTLEETQYF.

In its sample, this clonotype was seen many times. The chain combines TRBV11-2 with TRBJ2-5; D remains unclear. The CDR3 extends over 13 amino acids. CDR1 is SGHAT and CDR2 is FQNNGV in the germline V gene. V lost 3 bases to trimming and J lost 0 bases, with 5 bases between them. The CDR3 spells CASSLTHQETQYF. DNA for the CDR3: TGTGCCAGCAGCTTGACACACCAAGAGACCCAGTACTTC.

V and J are TRBV30 and TRBJ2-7; unclear D gene. The germline V gene has CDR1 GTSNPN and CDR2 SVGIG (reference sequence). With 1 base removed from V and 13 bases from J, the gap between germline ends came to 17 bases. The CDR3 totals 12 residues. CDR3 loop: CAWSDPEAAEYF. CDR3 DNA: TGTGCCTGGAGTGACCCCGAGGCGGCTGAATACTTC.

CDR3 nucleotide sequence: TGCAGCGTAGCACCCCAGGGAAACACTGAAGCTTTCTTT. It specifies CSVAPQGNTEAFF. This sequence joins TRBV29-1 and TRBJ1-1; D might be TRBD1 (5 bases). This CDR3 has 13 amino acids. Germline V CDR1 and CDR2: SQVTM, ANQGSEA. Trimming took off 6 bases at V and 2 bases at J, with 13 bases between the two ends.

This clonotype has more than one count but fewer than ten. The chain combines TRBV16 with TRBJ2-7; D not certain. Trimming stripped 1 base from V and 3 bases from J, with 4 bases between. This CDR3 has 12 amino acids. Germline loops: CDR1 KGHSY, CDR2 FQNENV. CDR3 sequence: CASSQLLYEQYF. The DNA for the CDR3 is TGTGCCAGCAGCCAATTACTCTACGAGCAGTACTTC.

The rearrangement uses TRBV20-1 and TRBJ2-1, with 7 bases that match TRBD2. This CDR3 contains 15 residues. Germline CDR1 and CDR2: DFQATT and SNEGSKA (reference sequence). The V gene end was trimmed by 1 base and the J gene end by 2 bases; junction bases not matched to a gene: 5. The CDR3 here is CSARGTGTTYNEQFF. The CDR3 nucleotides read TGCAGTGCTAGAGGAACTGGGACTACCTACAATGAGCAGTTCTTC.

CDR3 sequence reads: CASSQMRHFTDTQYF. The CDR3 bases are TGCGCCAGCAGCCAAATGCGTCACTTCACAGATACGCAGTATTTT. The genes are TRBV5-1 and TRBJ2-3; no firm D call. V lost 4 bases and J 2 bases, leaving 14 bases between the germline ends. The CDR3 runs to 15 residues. Germline assignment: CDR1 SGHRS and CDR2 YFSETQ.

This clonotype was counted ten times or more. DNA of the CDR3: TGTGCCTGGGGACGAAGGGATACGCAGTATTTT. Its protein product is CAWGRRDTQYF. The chain combines TRBV30 with TRBJ2-3; D is unclear. CDR1 is GTSNPN and CDR2 is SVGIG in the germline V gene (reference sequence). V dropped 5 bases and J dropped 6 bases, with 9 bases sitting between them. The CDR3 is 11 residues long.

This clonotype was detected only a few times. This chain joins TRBV6-2 or TRBV6-3 and TRBJ1-1; D gene ambiguous. V lost 6 bases, J lost 0 bases, and 14 bases lay in between. Germline CDR1 and CDR2: MNHEY and SVGEGT. The CDR3 runs 15 residues. The CDR3 loop reads CASRPHSGLNTEAFF. CDR3 bases: TGTGCCAGCAGACCCCACTCCGGCTTGAACACTGAAGCTTTCTTT.

This clonotype was seen a handful of times. The chain employs TRBV9 and TRBJ2-3, with 13 bases fitting TRBD2. The V and J ends lost 4 bases and 4 bases, in that order; junction bases with no gene match: 6. Germline V gene lookup returns CDR1 SGDLS and CDR2 YYNGEE. The CDR3 is 16 amino acids. Here the CDR3 reads CASSPLAGGGADTQYF. CDR3 sequence (DNA): TGTGCCAGCAGCCCACTAGCGGGGGGGGGGGCAGATACGCAGTATTTT.